This T cell receptor beta chain was captured in a study of blood T cells in healthy people across ages. At least 7 million PBMCs were isolated per sample. Trimming cost V 0 bases and J 5 bases, with 11 bases left between them. Germline-derived CDR1 and CDR2 are SGHKS and YYEKEE (reference sequence). This CDR3 has 14 amino acids. Primed by a sample-barcoded 5' primer and a J-beta primer mix, a second PCR proceeded for 7 to 11 cycles. Each cDNA was tagged by a template-switch adaptor containing 12 random nucleotides. TCRdb analysed the 5' RACE reads with MiXCR anew, one entry per CDR3 protein. The sample holds approximately 1,700,000 distinct CDR3 sequences, 35% to 50% seen once. This clonotype was observed a few times.

This clonotype was sampled from a human donor in good health. The V gene is TRBV5-5, the J gene TRBJ2-5; no clear D gene. The sample consisted of blood. CDR3 DNA sequence: TGTGCCAGCAGCTTGGCCGGCTATACGGAGACCCAGTACTTC. It yields the protein CASSLAGYTETQYF.